This entry is about one T cell receptor (beta chain). Its antigen is undetermined. This specimen comes from a study of cytomegalovirus exposure and HLA in healthy donors. The study, taken as a whole, reports: According to the study, 160 or so TCR beta chains were cytomegalovirus-associated.

The table came from immunoSEQ multiplex PCR; TCRdb's copy has only in-frame clones and leaves some out. The data hold 150,000 to 250,000 clones, with roughly 81% observed a single time. Separation from the roughly 680-subject first cohort characterized the roughly 110-subject validation cohort, to which the donors belonged. Trimming left V 9 bases short and J 2 bases short, with 17 bases between. Germline V CDR1 and CDR2: MNHNS, SASEGT. CDR3 length: 14 amino acids. Sequencing was carried out using PBMCs. This sequence joins TRBV6-1 and TRBJ2-7; D possibly corresponds to TRBD1 (6 bases). This sequence was found in a woman in her 30s in good health and CMV-seronegative. CDR3 protein: CASTIRDIPYEQYF. The DNA for the CDR3 is TGTGCCAGTACAATCCGGGACATCCCCTACGAGCAGTACTTC.